This T cell receptor beta chain came from a study of T cell repertoires in cytomegalovirus infection. Study-wide context: From public TCR beta signatures came an indication of both CMV infection and matching HLA type.

The ends were cut back, 5 bases at V and 5 bases at J, with 18 bases in the middle. This CDR3 contains 15 residues. This clonotype has ten or more counts. Its antigen is currently unknown. Whole-study findings and limits: Carriers of CMV and the relevant HLA type were discriminated by public TCR beta frequency. HLA-C-restricted CMV-specific TCR beta clonotypes prevailed in the ex vivo response.

A single record per CDR3 protein comes from TCRdb applying MiXCR to the reads. The sample carries about 310,000 distinct CDR3 sequences, roughly a sixth recorded once. The origin of this receptor is a human donor in good health (CMV status not recorded). Some clones in this sample may be carry-over from other donors' samples. J is TRBJ1-1 and V is TRBV12-3 or TRBV12-4; maybe TRBD1 (6 bases). The sample was PBMCs. The CDR3 DNA reads TGTGCCAGCAGTCCTTCTACAGGGACTGAAACTGAAGCTTTCTTT. It encodes CASSPSTGTETEAFF.